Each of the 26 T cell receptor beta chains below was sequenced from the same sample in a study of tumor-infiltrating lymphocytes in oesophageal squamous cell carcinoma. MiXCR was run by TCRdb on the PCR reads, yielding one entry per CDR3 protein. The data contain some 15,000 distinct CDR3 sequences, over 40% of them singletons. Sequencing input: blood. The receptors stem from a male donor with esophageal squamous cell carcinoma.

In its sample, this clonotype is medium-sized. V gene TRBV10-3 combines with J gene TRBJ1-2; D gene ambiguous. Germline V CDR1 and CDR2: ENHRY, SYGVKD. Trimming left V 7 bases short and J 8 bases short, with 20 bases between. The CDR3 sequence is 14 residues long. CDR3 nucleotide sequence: TGTGCCATCAACAAAGCCGGGCCCCAAGCGGGCTACACCTTC. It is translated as CAINKAGPQAGYTF.

Written as DNA, the CDR3 is TGTGCCAGCAGTGAAGCCGGACAGGAAAGCTCTGGAAACACCATATATTTT. Its translation: CASSEAGQESSGNTIYF. V usage is TRBV6-1 and J usage is TRBJ1-1; 7 bases line up with TRBD1. Near its end, the DNA agrees better with TRBJ1-3, so the J call may be wrong. Germline CDR1 reads MNHNS; CDR2 reads SASEGT. The CDR3 has 17 amino acids.

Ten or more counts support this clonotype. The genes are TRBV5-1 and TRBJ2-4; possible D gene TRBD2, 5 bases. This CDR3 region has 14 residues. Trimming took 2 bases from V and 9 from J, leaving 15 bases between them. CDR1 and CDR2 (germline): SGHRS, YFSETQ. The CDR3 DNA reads TGCGCCAGCAGCTTCGCAAGCGGAAACAGCATTCAGTACTTC. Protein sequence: CASSFASGNSIQYF.

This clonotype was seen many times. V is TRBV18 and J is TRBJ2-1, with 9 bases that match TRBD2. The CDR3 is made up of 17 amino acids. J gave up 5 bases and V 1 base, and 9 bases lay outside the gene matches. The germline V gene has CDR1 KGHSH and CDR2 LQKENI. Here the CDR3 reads CASSPRLTSGQNNEQFF. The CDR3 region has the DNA TGTGCCAGCTCACCACGCCTCACTAGCGGGCAAAACAATGAGCAGTTCTTC.

CDR3 in amino acids: CASRRDTQYF. Here the CDR3 DNA reads TGTGCCAGCAGGAGAGATACGCAGTATTTT. The chain recombines TRBV7-3 with TRBJ2-3; no firm D call. Trimming removed 6 bases at V and 5 bases at J, with 3 bases between. Germline V gene sequence: CDR1 SGHTA, CDR2 FQGTGA. This CDR3 has 10 amino acids.

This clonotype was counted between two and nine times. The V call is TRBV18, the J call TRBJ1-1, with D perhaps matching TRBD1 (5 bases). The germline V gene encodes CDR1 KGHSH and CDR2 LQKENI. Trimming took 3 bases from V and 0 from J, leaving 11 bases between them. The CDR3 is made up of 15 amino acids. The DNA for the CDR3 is TGTGCCAGCTCACCGGCAGGGAGACTGAACACTGAAGCTTTCTTT. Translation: CASSPAGRLNTEAFF.

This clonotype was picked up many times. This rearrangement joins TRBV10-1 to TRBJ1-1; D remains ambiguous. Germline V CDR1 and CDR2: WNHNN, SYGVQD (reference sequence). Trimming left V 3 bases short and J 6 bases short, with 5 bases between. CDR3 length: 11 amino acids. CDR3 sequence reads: CASSDGAEAFF. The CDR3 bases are TGCGCCAGCAGTGACGGGGCTGAAGCTTTCTTT.

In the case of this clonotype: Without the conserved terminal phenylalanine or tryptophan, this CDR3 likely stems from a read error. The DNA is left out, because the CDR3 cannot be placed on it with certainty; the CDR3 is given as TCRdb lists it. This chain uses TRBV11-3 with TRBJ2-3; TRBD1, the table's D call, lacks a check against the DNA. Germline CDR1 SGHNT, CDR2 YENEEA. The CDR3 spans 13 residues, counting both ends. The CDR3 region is CAANNGPPTSSTS.

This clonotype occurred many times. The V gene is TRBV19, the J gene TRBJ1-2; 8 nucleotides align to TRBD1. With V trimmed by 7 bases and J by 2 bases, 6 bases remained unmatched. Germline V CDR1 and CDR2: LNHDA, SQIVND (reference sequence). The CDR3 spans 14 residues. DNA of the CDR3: TGTGCCAGTACCTCAGGACAGGGAAACTATGGCTACACCTTC. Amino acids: CASTSGQGNYGYTF. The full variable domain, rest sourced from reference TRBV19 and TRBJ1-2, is DGGITQSPKYLFRKEGQNVTLSCEQNLNHDAMYWYRQDPGQGLRLIYYSQIVNDFQKGDIAEGYSVSREKKESFPLTVTSAQKNPTAFYLCASTSGQGNYGYTFGSGTRLTVV.

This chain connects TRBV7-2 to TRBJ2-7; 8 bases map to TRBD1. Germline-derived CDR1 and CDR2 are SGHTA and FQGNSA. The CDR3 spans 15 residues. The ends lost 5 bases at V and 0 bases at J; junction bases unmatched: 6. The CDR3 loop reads CASSRWDRPSYEQYF. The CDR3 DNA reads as TGTGCCAGCAGCAGATGGGACAGGCCCTCCTACGAGCAGTACTTC. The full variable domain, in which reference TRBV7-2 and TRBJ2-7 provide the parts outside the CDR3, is GAGVSQSPSNKVTEKGKDVELRCDPISGHTALYWYRQSLGQGLEFLIYFQGNSAPDKSGLPSDRFSAERTGGSVSTLTIQRTQQEDSAVYLCASSRWDRPSYEQYFGPGTRLTVT.

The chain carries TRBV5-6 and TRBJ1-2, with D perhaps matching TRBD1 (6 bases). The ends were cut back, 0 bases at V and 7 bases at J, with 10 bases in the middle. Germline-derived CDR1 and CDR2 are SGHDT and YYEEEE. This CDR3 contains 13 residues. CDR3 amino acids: CASSLAGGAGYTF. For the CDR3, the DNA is TGTGCCAGCAGCTTGGCGGGGGGCGCTGGCTACACCTTC. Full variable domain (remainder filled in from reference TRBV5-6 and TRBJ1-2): DAGVTQSPTHLIKTRGQQVTLRCSPKSGHDTVSWYQQALGQGPQFIFQYYEEEERQRGNFPDRFSGHQFPNYSSELNVNALLLGDSALYLCASSLAGGAGYTFGSGTRLTVV.

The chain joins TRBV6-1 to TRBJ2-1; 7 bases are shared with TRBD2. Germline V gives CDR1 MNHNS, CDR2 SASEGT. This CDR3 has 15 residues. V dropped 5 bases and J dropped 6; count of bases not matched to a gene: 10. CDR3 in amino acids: CASSSTRREGNEQFF. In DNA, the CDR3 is TGTGCCAGCAGTTCGACTAGGAGGGAGGGCAATGAGCAGTTCTTC.

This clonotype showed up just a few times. In DNA, the CDR3 is TGCGCCAGCAGCCCGAGGGGCGAACTGAACACTGAAGCTTTCTTT. Translated, it gives CASSPRGELNTEAFF. V usage is TRBV4-1 and J usage is TRBJ1-1; TRBD1 might be the D (5 bases). V lost 4 bases, J lost 0 bases, and 12 bases lay in between. Looked up from germline, CDR1 is MGHRA and CDR2 is YSYEKL. The CDR3 spans 15 residues.

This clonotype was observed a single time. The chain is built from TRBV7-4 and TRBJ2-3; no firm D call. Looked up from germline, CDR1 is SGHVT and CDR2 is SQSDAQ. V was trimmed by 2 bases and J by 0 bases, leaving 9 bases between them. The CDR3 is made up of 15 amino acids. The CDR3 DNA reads TGTGCCAGCAGCTTACTTTCCCAGAGCACAGATACGCAGTATTTT. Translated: CASSLLSQSTDTQYF.

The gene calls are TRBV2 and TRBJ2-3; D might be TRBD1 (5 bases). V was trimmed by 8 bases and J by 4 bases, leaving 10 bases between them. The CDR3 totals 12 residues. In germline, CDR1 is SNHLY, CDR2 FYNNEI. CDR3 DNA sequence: TGTGCCAGCGGGGCCGGGCCAGATACGCAGTATTTT. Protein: CASGAGPDTQYF. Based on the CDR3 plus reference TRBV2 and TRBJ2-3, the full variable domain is EPEVTQTPSHQVTQMGQEVILRCVPISNHLYFYWYRQILGQKVEFLVSFYNNEISEKSEIFDDQFSVERPDGSNFTLKIRSTKLEDSAMYFCASGAGPDTQYFGPGTRLTVL.

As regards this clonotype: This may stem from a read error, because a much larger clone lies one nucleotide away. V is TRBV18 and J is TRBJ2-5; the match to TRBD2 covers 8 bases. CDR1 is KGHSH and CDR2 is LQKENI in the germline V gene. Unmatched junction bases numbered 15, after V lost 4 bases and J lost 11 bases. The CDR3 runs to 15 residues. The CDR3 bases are TGTGCCAGCTCACAGAGCGGGAGCGCCTACAATGAGCAGTACTTC. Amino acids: CASSQSGSAYNEQYF. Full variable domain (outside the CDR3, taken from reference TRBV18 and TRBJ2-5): NAGVMQNPRHLVRRRGQEARLRCSPMKGHSHVYWYRQLPEEGLKFMVYLQKENIIDESGMPKERFSAEFPKEGPSILRIQQVVRGDSAAYFCASSQSGSAYNEQYFGPGTRLLVL.

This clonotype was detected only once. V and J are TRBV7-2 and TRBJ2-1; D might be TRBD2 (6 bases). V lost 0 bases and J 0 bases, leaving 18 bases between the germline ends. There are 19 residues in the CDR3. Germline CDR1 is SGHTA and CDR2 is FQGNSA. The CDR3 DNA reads TGTGCCAGCAGCTTAGCGAGGGTCGGGGGTACGGGCTCCTACAATGAGCAGTTCTTC. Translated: CASSLARVGGTGSYNEQFF.

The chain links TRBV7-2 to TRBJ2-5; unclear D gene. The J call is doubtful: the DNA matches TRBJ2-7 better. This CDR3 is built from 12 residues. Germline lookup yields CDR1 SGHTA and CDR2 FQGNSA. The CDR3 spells CASSPLYNEQYF. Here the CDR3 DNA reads TGTGCCAGCAGCCCGCTTTATAACGAGCAGTACTTC.

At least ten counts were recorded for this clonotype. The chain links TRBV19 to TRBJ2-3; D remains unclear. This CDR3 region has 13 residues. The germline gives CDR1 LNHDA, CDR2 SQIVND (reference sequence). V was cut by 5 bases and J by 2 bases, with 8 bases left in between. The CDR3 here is CASSGPFTDTQYF. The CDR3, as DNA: TGTGCCAGTAGTGGGCCCTTCACAGATACGCAGTATTTT. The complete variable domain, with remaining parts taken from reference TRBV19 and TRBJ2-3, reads DGGITQSPKYLFRKEGQNVTLSCEQNLNHDAMYWYRQDPGQGLRLIYYSQIVNDFQKGDIAEGYSVSREKKESFPLTVTSAQKNPTAFYLCASSGPFTDTQYFGPGTRLTVL.

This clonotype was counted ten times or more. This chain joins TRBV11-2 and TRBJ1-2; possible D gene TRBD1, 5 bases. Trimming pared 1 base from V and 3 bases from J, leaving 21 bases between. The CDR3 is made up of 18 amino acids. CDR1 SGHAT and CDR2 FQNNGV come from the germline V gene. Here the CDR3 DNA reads TGTGCCAGCAGCTTAGGGTTTTTTGCTCGACAGCCACACTATGGCTACACCTTC. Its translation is CASSLGFFARQPHYGYTF.

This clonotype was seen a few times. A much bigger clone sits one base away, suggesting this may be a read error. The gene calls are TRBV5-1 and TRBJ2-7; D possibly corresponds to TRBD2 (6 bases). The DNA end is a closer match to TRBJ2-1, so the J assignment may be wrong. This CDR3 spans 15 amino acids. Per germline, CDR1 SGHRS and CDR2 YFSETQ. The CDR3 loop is CASSLGGRLSYEQFF. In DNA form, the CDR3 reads TGCGCCAGCAGCTTGGGAGGGAGGTTATCCTACGAGCAGTTCTTC.

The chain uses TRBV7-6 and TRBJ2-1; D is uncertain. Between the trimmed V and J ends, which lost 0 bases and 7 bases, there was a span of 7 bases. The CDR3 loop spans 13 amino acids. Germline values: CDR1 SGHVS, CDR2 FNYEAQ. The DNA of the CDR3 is TGTGCCAGCAGCTTAGCCGACGGGAATGAGCAGTTCTTC. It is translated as CASSLADGNEQFF.

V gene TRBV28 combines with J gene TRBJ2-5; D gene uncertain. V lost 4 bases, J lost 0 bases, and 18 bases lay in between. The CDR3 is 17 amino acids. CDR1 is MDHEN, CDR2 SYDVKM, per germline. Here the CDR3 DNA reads TGTGCCAGCAGTTCCGTGACTGAAAAACCGTACCAAGAGACCCAGTACTTC. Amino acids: CASSSVTEKPYQETQYF.

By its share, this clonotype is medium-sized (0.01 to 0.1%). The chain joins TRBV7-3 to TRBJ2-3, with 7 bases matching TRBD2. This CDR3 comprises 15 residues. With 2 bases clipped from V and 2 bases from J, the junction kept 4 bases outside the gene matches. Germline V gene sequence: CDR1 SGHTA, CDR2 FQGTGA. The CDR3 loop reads CASSLLAVPTDTQYF. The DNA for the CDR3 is TGTGCCAGCAGCTTACTAGCGGTCCCCACAGATACGCAGTATTTT. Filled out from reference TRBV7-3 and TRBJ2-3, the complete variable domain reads GAGVSQTPSNKVTEKGKYVELRCDPISGHTALYWYRQSLGQGPEFLIYFQGTGAADDSGLPNDRFFAVRPEGSVSTLKIQRTERGDSAVYLCASSLLAVPTDTQYFGPGTRLTVL.

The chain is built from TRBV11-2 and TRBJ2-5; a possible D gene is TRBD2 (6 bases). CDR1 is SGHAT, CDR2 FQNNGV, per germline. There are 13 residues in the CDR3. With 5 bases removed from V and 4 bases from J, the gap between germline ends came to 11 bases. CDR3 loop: CASSPEGGETQYF. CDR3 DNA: TGTGCCAGCAGCCCGGAGGGAGGAGAGACCCAGTACTTC.

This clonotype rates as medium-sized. The CDR3 coding sequence is TGTGCCAGCAGCTCTGTGCGGGACTACAATGAGCAGTTCTTC. Protein product: CASSSVRDYNEQFF. This chain uses TRBV11-2 with TRBJ2-1; possibly TRBD2 for D (6 bases). CDR1 and CDR2 (germline): SGHAT, FQNNGV. The CDR3 sequence is 14 residues long. Trimming stripped 4 bases from V and 3 bases from J, with 10 bases between. Combining the CDR3 with reference TRBV11-2 and TRBJ2-1 gives the whole variable domain EAGVAQSPRYKIIEKRQSVAFWCNPISGHATLYWYQQILGQGPKLLIQFQNNGVVDDSQLPKDRFSAERLKGVDSTLKIQPAKLEDSAVYLCASSSVRDYNEQFFGPGTRLTVL.